This T cell receptor (beta chain) was observed in a study of T cells in Graves' hyperthyroidism and ophthalmopathy. This clonotype has a count of ten or more. This CDR3 has 15 amino acids. The germline V gene has CDR1 SGHVS and CDR2 FNYEAQ. V lost 7 bases, J lost 1 base, and 16 bases lay in between. There were TCR beta CDR3 regions amplified from RNA transcripts. The HTBI set primed first-round TCR CDR3 RT-PCR. TCRdb reanalysed the multiplex PCR reads using MiXCR and keeps one entry per CDR3 protein. The sample has around 620,000 distinct CDR3 sequences; under 60% are singletons. This TCR was recovered from an adult woman with Graves' disease, either hyperthyroidism or ophthalmopathy (not recorded which). Sequenced sample: peripheral blood or thyroid tissue (not recorded which). The chain combines TRBV7-6 with TRBJ2-5; tentative D call: TRBD1 (6 bases). The CDR3 DNA reads TGTGCCAGCACCCGGGACACCTCGACCCAAGAGACCCAGTACTTC. Translating gives CASTRDTSTQETQYF.